Each of the 14 T cell receptor beta chains below was sequenced from the same sample in a study of T cell repertoires in cytomegalovirus infection. TCRdb reanalysed the reads using MiXCR and keeps one entry per CDR3 protein. The table has 200,000 to 300,000 distinct CDR3 sequences, roughly 10% seen once. Sequencing input: PBMCs. These receptors were collected from a human donor in good health (CMV status not recorded). Some clones in this sample may be carry-over from other donors' samples.

This clonotype was observed at least ten times. The chain has TRBV7-2 and TRBJ2-7; 12 positions agree with TRBD2. V lost 4 bases to trimming and J lost 4 bases; unmatched junction nucleotides: 5. CDR3 length: 15 amino acids. The germline gives CDR1 SGHTA, CDR2 FQGNSA. The CDR3 DNA reads TGTGCCAGCAGCTCCCCTAGCGGGGGGGGGTACGAGCAGTACTTC. Its translation is CASSSPSGGGYEQYF.

This clonotype was observed a handful of times. The V gene is TRBV5-4, the J gene TRBJ2-7; possibly TRBD2 for D (7 bases). CDR1 and CDR2 (germline): SGHNT, YYREEE (reference sequence). The CDR3 runs 17 residues. V lost 4 bases and J 6 bases, leaving 26 bases between the germline ends. The CDR3 loop is CASSIGWGGGQRVEQYF. The CDR3 DNA sequence: TGTGCCAGCAGCATAGGATGGGGGGGCGGGCAAAGGGTCGAGCAGTACTTC.

This sequence joins TRBV5-6 and TRBJ2-3; perhaps TRBD1 as D (7 bases). The length of the CDR3 is 16 residues. Germline V gives CDR1 SGHDT, CDR2 YYEEEE. V was clipped by 1 base and J by 3 bases, with 15 bases between them. DNA for the CDR3: TGTGCCAGCAGCTTGTTCAGGGGGGCTGGAACAGATACGCAGTATTTT. Translated, it gives CASSLFRGAGTDTQYF.

Many counts were recorded for this clonotype. V is TRBV28 and J is TRBJ1-2, with D uncertain. Germline assignment: CDR1 MDHEN and CDR2 SYDVKM. V gave up 5 bases and J gave up 4 bases, with 14 bases separating them. CDR3 length equals 14 residues. The CDR3 reads CASSNAPTSYGYTF. The CDR3 DNA sequence: TGTGCCAGCAGTAACGCCCCAACTAGCTATGGCTACACCTTC.

This clonotype was seen repeatedly, ten times or more. The V gene is TRBV7-2, the J gene TRBJ2-1; unclear D gene. Trimming shortened V by 3 bases and J by 10 bases, and 10 bases separated the two germline ends. CDR3 size: 12 residues. CDR1 is SGHTA, CDR2 FQGNSA, per germline. CDR3 DNA: TGTGCCAGCAGCTTCGTGGGCCACGAGCAGTTCTTC. Protein product: CASSFVGHEQFF.

The CDR3 sequence is CASRGQLSSGNTIYF. The CDR3 DNA reads TGTGCCAGCAGGGGACAGTTGAGCTCTGGAAACACCATATATTTT. V gene TRBV28 combines with J gene TRBJ1-3; 7 bases agree with TRBD1. CDR1 and CDR2 from the germline V gene are MDHEN and SYDVKM. This CDR3 comprises 15 residues. The V gene end was trimmed by 6 bases and the J gene end by 0 bases; junction bases not matched to a gene: 5.

In this sample, this clonotype turned up many times. The chain combines TRBV7-2 with TRBJ1-5; TRBD1 agrees at 8 bases. The germline V gene encodes CDR1 SGHTA and CDR2 FQGNSA. J gave up 2 bases and V 1 base, and 4 bases lay outside the gene matches. The CDR3 is 16 residues long. The CDR3 sequence is CASSLGTGTGNQPQHF. CDR3 DNA sequence: TGTGCCAGCAGCTTAGGGACAGGGACTGGCAATCAGCCCCAGCATTTT.

The chain has TRBV7-2 and TRBJ1-1; tentatively, D is TRBD1 (6 bases). Germline CDR1 reads SGHTA; CDR2 reads FQGNSA. Trimming shortened V by 5 bases and J by 4 bases, and 17 bases separated the two germline ends. The CDR3 is made up of 15 amino acids. The CDR3, as DNA: TGTGCCAGCAGCCTCGGGGGGGCTTGGGGCACTGAAGCTTTCTTT. Protein product: CASSLGGAWGTEAFF. Based on the CDR3 plus reference TRBV7-2 and TRBJ1-1, the full variable domain is GAGVSQSPSNKVTEKGKDVELRCDPISGHTALYWYRQSLGQGLEFLIYFQGNSAPDKSGLPSDRFSAERTGGSVSTLTIQRTQQEDSAVYLCASSLGGAWGTEAFFGQGTRLTVV.

This clonotype has at least ten counts. The chain has TRBV29-1 and TRBJ2-7; TRBD1 aligns across 8 bases. Trimming at V came to 6 bases and at J to 0 bases, leaving 7 bases not matched to a gene. The CDR3 is 14 residues long. Germline V gene data show CDR1 as SQVTM and CDR2 as ANQGSEA. Here the CDR3 reads CSVAGQGTSYEQYF. CDR3 DNA sequence: TGCAGCGTCGCCGGACAGGGCACCTCCTACGAGCAGTACTTC.

This clonotype was seen at least ten times. The rearrangement uses TRBV7-2 and TRBJ1-5; D may be TRBD1 (6 bases). CDR3 length: 15 amino acids. From germline, CDR1 is SGHTA and CDR2 FQGNSA. Deletions cut 3 bases from V and 3 bases from J, with 12 bases between. The DNA for the CDR3 is TGTGCCAGCAGCTTGGAGGACAGCCCCAATCAGCCCCAGCATTTT. Translating it yields CASSLEDSPNQPQHF.

The chain is built from TRBV28 and TRBJ1-5; the D gene is possibly TRBD1 (5 bases). CDR3 length equals 16 residues. V shed 6 bases and J shed 4 bases, with 19 bases lying between them. Germline CDR1 and CDR2: MDHEN and SYDVKM. This CDR3 is CASSKLQGGGNQPQHF. CDR3 sequence (DNA): TGTGCCAGCAGCAAACTGCAGGGCGGGGGAAATCAGCCCCAGCATTTT.

This clonotype was found a few times. The CDR3 region is CASSLGEDTQYF. CDR3 sequence (DNA): TGCGCCAGCAGCTTGGGGGAAGATACGCAGTATTTT. The chain is built from TRBV5-1 and TRBJ2-3; D not certain. The CDR3 length is 12 residues. Germline V gene sequence: CDR1 SGHRS, CDR2 YFSETQ. Trimming cost V 0 bases and J 5 bases, with 4 bases left between them.

This clonotype was seen many times. V usage is TRBV7-2 and J usage is TRBJ1-1; D ambiguous. Deletions cut 6 bases from V and 5 bases from J, with 13 bases between. The germline V gene has CDR1 SGHTA and CDR2 FQGNSA. The length of the CDR3 is 13 residues. The CDR3 DNA sequence: TGTGCCAGCAGTCATGGGTCGGGGACTGAAGCTTTCTTT. Amino acid sequence: CASSHGSGTEAFF. Drawing the rest from reference TRBV7-2 and TRBJ1-1, the complete variable domain is GAGVSQSPSNKVTEKGKDVELRCDPISGHTALYWYRQSLGQGLEFLIYFQGNSAPDKSGLPSDRFSAERTGGSVSTLTIQRTQQEDSAVYLCASSHGSGTEAFFGQGTRLTVV.

There are many counts of this clonotype. The chain recombines TRBV28 with TRBJ1-2, with 11 bases that match TRBD1. With V trimmed by 3 bases and J by 4 bases, 10 bases remained unmatched. Germline CDR1 is MDHEN and CDR2 is SYDVKM. This CDR3 contains 17 residues. Here the CDR3 reads CASSFIKRTGGSYGYTF. As DNA, the CDR3 is TGTGCCAGCAGTTTCATCAAACGGACAGGGGGCTCCTATGGCTACACCTTC.